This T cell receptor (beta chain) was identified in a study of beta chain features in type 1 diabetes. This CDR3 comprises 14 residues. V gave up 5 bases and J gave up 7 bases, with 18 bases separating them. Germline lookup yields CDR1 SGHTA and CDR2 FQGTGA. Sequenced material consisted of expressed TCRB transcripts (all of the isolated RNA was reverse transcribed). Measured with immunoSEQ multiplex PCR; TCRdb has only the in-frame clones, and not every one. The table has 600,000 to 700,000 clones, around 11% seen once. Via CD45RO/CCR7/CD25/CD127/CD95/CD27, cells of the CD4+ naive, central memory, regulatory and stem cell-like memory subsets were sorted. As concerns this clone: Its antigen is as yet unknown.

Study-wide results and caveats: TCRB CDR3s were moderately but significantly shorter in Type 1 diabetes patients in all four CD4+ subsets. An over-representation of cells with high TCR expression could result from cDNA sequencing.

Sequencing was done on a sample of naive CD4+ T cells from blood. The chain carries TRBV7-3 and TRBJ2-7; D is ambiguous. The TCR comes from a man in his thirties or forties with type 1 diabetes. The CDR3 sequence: CASSPSDDLGEQYF. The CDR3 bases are TGTGCCAGCAGCCCCTCCGACGACTTAGGAGAGCAGTACTTC.